Presented here are 28 T cell receptor beta chains from one specimen sequenced in a study of blood T cell repertoires in COVID-19. The data were produced by immunoSEQ multiplex PCR, yet TCRdb's version contains in-frame clones alone and is incomplete. This table holds roughly 100,000 clones, about 87% found once. The sample taken for sequencing was peripheral blood. Receptors originate from a human donor with COVID-19, enrolled during active disease. The donor label of this sample is uncertain.

This chain joins TRBV30 and TRBJ1-4; D unclear. Germline V CDR1 and CDR2: GTSNPN, SVGIG (reference sequence). This CDR3 comprises 15 residues. With 3 bases removed from V and 0 bases from J, the gap between germline ends came to 11 bases. This CDR3 is CAWSDTGPTNEKLFF. The CDR3 coding sequence is TGTGCCTGGAGCGATACTGGGCCAACTAATGAAAAACTGTTTTTT. Based on the CDR3 plus reference TRBV30 and TRBJ1-4, the full variable domain is SQTIHQWPATLVQPVGSPLSLECTVEGTSNPNLYWYRQAAGRGLQLLFYSVGIGQISSEVPQNLSASRPQDRQFILSSKKLLLSDSGFYLCAWSDTGPTNEKLFFGSGTQLSVL.

The chain recombines TRBV2 with TRBJ2-5; TRBD1 matches at 10 bases. Germline CDR1 is SNHLY and CDR2 is FYNNEI. V lost 7 bases, J lost 3 bases, and 11 bases stayed unmatched. The CDR3 extends over 16 amino acids. The CDR3 reads CASNRGQGFREETQYF. The DNA of the CDR3 is TGTGCCAGCAATAGGGGACAGGGGTTTCGGGAAGAGACCCAGTACTTC.

The V and J genes are TRBV6-1 and TRBJ2-2; D might be TRBD2 (6 bases). Trimming left V 2 bases short and J 8 bases short, with 9 bases between. This CDR3 contains 13 residues. Germline V gene lookup returns CDR1 MNHNS and CDR2 SASEGT. The CDR3 reads CASSESREGELFF. The CDR3 DNA is TGTGCCAGCAGTGAATCCCGGGAGGGGGAGCTGTTTTTT.

The rearrangement uses TRBV27 and TRBJ1-2, with D tentatively TRBD1 (6 bases). Germline CDR1 reads MNHEY; CDR2 reads SMNVEV (reference sequence). The length of the CDR3 is 16 residues. V lost 6 bases to trimming and J lost 0 bases, with 17 bases between them. The CDR3 nucleotides read TGTGCCAGCAGCCCACGCTGGGACACCACTAACTATGGCTACACCTTC. This codes for CASSPRWDTTNYGYTF.

This clone was detected once. V is TRBV9 and J is TRBJ2-5; tentatively, D is TRBD2 (5 bases). Trimming removed 6 bases from V and 5 bases from J, with 14 bases in between. The CDR3 is 13 residues long. The germline V gene has CDR1 SGDLS and CDR2 YYNGEE. The CDR3 spells CASTRPPGETQYF. The CDR3 nucleotides are TGTGCCAGCACTCGTCCGCCGGGGGAGACCCAGTACTTC. The complete variable domain, with remaining parts taken from reference TRBV9 and TRBJ2-5, reads DSGVTQTPKHLITATGQRVTLRCSPRSGDLSVYWYQQSLDQGLQFLIQYYNGEERAKGNILERFSAQQFPDLHSELNLSSLELGDSALYFCASTRPPGETQYFGPGTRLLVL.

V usage is TRBV4-1 and J usage is TRBJ1-2; D gene uncertain. V lost 5 bases and J 0 bases, leaving 16 bases between the germline ends. The CDR3 sequence is 16 residues long. Germline assignment: CDR1 MGHRA and CDR2 YSYEKL. In DNA form, the CDR3 reads TGCGCCAGCAGCGACCACACCGTCGGGGCTAACTATGGCTACACCTTC. Encoded protein: CASSDHTVGANYGYTF.

The V and J genes are TRBV29-1 and TRBJ2-5; 9 positions agree with TRBD2. This CDR3 contains 14 residues. The V gene end was trimmed by 3 bases and the J gene end by 4 bases; junction bases not matched to a gene: 6. Germline V gives CDR1 SQVTM, CDR2 ANQGSEA. The CDR3 reads CSVEQRGASETQYF. The CDR3 nucleotides read TGCAGCGTTGAGCAGCGGGGGGCCTCAGAGACCCAGTACTTC.

This clone was detected once. The chain links TRBV11-3 to TRBJ2-5, with D perhaps matching TRBD1 (6 bases). Germline values: CDR1 SGHNT, CDR2 YENEEA. The V gene lost 4 bases and the J gene lost 3 bases, with 15 bases spanning the gap. The CDR3 is 15 residues long. CDR3 in DNA: TGTGCCAGCAGCTCCCGGGACATAGGCGAAGAGACCCAGTACTTC. Translation gives CASSSRDIGEETQYF.

This rearrangement joins TRBV18 to TRBJ2-1, with D perhaps TRBD2 (6 bases). Trimming removed 0 bases from V and 9 bases from J, with 15 bases in between. The CDR3 runs to 15 residues. CDR1 is KGHSH, CDR2 LQKENI, per germline. CDR3 DNA sequence: TGTGCCAGCTCACCACCTAGCGGTATGTACGTTGAGCAGTTCTTC. Protein sequence: CASSPPSGMYVEQFF.

The V gene is TRBV4-1, the J gene TRBJ2-5, with D perhaps TRBD2 (6 bases). Germline V lookup: CDR1 MGHRA, CDR2 YSYEKL. Trimming took off 6 bases at V and 0 bases at J, with 14 bases between the two ends. The CDR3 consists of 15 residues. The CDR3 sequence is CASSPSSGYQETQYF. The CDR3 DNA is TGCGCCAGCAGTCCCTCAAGCGGGTACCAAGAGACCCAGTACTTC.

The chain recombines TRBV11-1 with TRBJ1-6; D is ambiguous. The CDR3 has 11 amino acids. CDR1 SGHAT and CDR2 FQDESV come from the germline V gene (reference sequence). The V and J ends lost 1 base and 13 bases respectively, with 5 bases between them. The CDR3 sequence: CASSLGGPLHF. The CDR3 DNA is TGTGCCAGCAGCTTAGGAGGTCCCCTCCACTTT.

This chain connects TRBV5-1 to TRBJ1-4; TRBD1 aligns across 9 bases. CDR1 and CDR2 from the germline V gene are SGHRS and YFSETQ. Trimming removed 4 bases from V and 7 bases from J; junction bases left unmatched: 8. This CDR3 is 15 amino acids long. The CDR3 DNA is TGCGCCAGCAGCAAACAGGGGGCGAAGGGTGAAAAACTGTTTTTT. Translation gives CASSKQGAKGEKLFF.

The chain carries TRBV5-5 and TRBJ1-1; D unclear. There are 15 residues in the CDR3. The V and J ends lost 3 bases and 1 base respectively, with 13 bases between them. Germline V CDR1 and CDR2: SGHKS, YYEKEE (reference sequence). CDR3 in amino acids: CASSSYGLRNTEAFF. In DNA form, the CDR3 reads TGTGCCAGCAGCTCCTACGGACTGAGGAACACTGAAGCTTTCTTT.

The rearrangement uses TRBV6-6 and TRBJ1-5; 9 bases match TRBD1. CDR1 and CDR2 (germline): MNHNY, SVGAGI (reference sequence). Trimming took 5 bases from V and 8 from J; bases not matched to a gene: 13. The CDR3 spans 16 residues. The CDR3 loop is CASSPRGVGTGKPQHF. DNA for the CDR3: TGTGCCAGCAGTCCTCGGGGGGTTGGGACAGGGAAGCCCCAGCATTTT.

This clone was recorded once. The genes are TRBV10-3 and TRBJ1-2, with TRBD1 matching 7 bases. The V and J ends lost 3 bases and 2 bases, in that order; junction bases with no gene match: 3. The CDR3 consists of 14 residues. CDR1 ENHRY and CDR2 SYGVKD come from the germline V gene. In DNA, the CDR3 is TGTGCCATCAGTGACTGGGACAGCAACTATGGCTACACCTTC. Translating gives CAISDWDSNYGYTF.

The genes are TRBV9 and TRBJ2-3, with 10 nucleotides matching TRBD2. The CDR3 length is 18 residues. V lost 0 bases and J lost 4; bases outside the gene matches: 11. CDR1 is SGDLS and CDR2 is YYNGEE in the germline V gene. CDR3 nucleotide sequence: TGTGCCAGCAGCGTAGCCGCGGAGACTAGCGGGTCCGCAGATACGCAGTATTTT. Residues: CASSVAAETSGSADTQYF.

V usage is TRBV21-1 and J usage is TRBJ1-1; the table's D call, TRBD1, has no DNA check behind it. TRBV21-1 is listed as a pseudogene. The CDR3 runs 16 residues. CDR3 protein: CASSNPTGRRGTEAFF. CDR3 nucleotides: TGTGCCAGCAGCAACCCGACAGGGCGTCGGGGCACTGAAGCTTTCTTT.

The chain has TRBV3-1 (or the pseudogene TRBV3-2) and TRBJ2-5; 7 nucleotides match TRBD2. The CDR3 spans 15 residues. CDR1 and CDR2 from the germline V gene are LGHDT and YNNKEL (reference sequence). J gave up 2 bases and V 4 bases, and 7 bases lay outside the gene matches. CDR3 nucleotides: TGTGCCAGCAGCCTCCGACTAGCCGCACAAGAGACCCAGTACTTC. Protein product: CASSLRLAAQETQYF.

V gene TRBV11-2 combines with J gene TRBJ1-5, with D tentatively TRBD1 (5 bases). Germline CDR1 reads SGHAT; CDR2 reads FQNNGV. The CDR3 contains 13 residues. The ends were cut back, 2 bases at V and 5 bases at J, with 7 bases in the middle. CDR3 region: CASSLQGDQPQHF. The CDR3 bases are TGTGCCAGCAGCTTACAAGGGGATCAGCCCCAGCATTTT.

The rearrangement joins TRBV19 to TRBJ1-2, with D possibly matching TRBD1 (6 bases). The germline CDR1 and CDR2 sequences are LNHDA and SQIVND (reference sequence). The CDR3 is 15 amino acids. The V gene lost 5 bases and the J gene lost 7 bases, with 20 bases spanning the gap. CDR3 protein: CASSPRGDRRIGYTF. The CDR3 DNA reads TGTGCCAGTAGTCCGAGAGGAGACAGGAGAATTGGCTACACCTTC.

The chain recombines TRBV18 with TRBJ1-6; 8 bases fit TRBD1. V trimming: 3 bases; J trimming: 10 bases; junction bases outside the gene matches: 5. The CDR3 covers 14 residues. The V gene's germline CDR1 is KGHSH and CDR2 LQKENI. CDR3 protein: CASSPGAGGSPLHF. Here the CDR3 DNA reads TGTGCCAGCTCACCCGGGGCAGGGGGCTCACCCCTCCACTTT.

The gene calls are TRBV5-1 and TRBJ2-7, with 9 bases that match TRBD1. CDR3 size: 13 residues. Germline V gene lookup returns CDR1 SGHRS and CDR2 YFSETQ. V dropped 4 bases and J dropped 6; count of bases not matched to a gene: 5. The CDR3 bases are TGCGCCAGCAGCCGGGACAGGGAATCCGAGCAGTACTTC. Its translation: CASSRDRESEQYF.

V and J are TRBV15 and TRBJ1-2; 11 nucleotides align to TRBD1. Trimming took 2 bases from V and 4 from J; bases not matched to a gene: 3. CDR3 length: 15 amino acids. The V gene's germline CDR1 is LNHNV and CDR2 YYDKDF (reference sequence). The CDR3 here is CATSRPGTGGYGYTF. The CDR3 region has the DNA TGTGCCACCAGCAGACCCGGGACAGGGGGCTATGGCTACACCTTC.

This clone was seen a single time. This sequence joins TRBV3-1 (or the pseudogene TRBV3-2) and TRBJ1-2; TRBD1 agrees at 9 bases. V shed 4 bases and J 7 bases; nucleotides not matched to a gene: 10. The germline V gene encodes CDR1 LGHDT and CDR2 YNNKEL (reference sequence). This CDR3 is built from 15 residues. The CDR3 is CASSRDTDRGSGYTF. In DNA form, the CDR3 reads TGTGCCAGCAGCCGTGACACGGACAGGGGAAGTGGCTACACCTTC.

CDR3 DNA sequence: TGTGCCAGTAGTCAGGGGTACTCACCCCTCCACTTT. Its protein is CASSQGYSPLHF. This chain connects TRBV19 to TRBJ1-6; weak D call: TRBD1 (6 bases). V was pared by 5 bases and J by 10 bases, with 9 bases between. Germline loops: CDR1 LNHDA, CDR2 SQIVND (reference sequence). There are 12 residues in the CDR3.

Here the CDR3 DNA reads TGTGCCAGCAGCTTAAGGGGTTACGAGCAGTACTTC. It is translated as CASSLRGYEQYF. The chain employs TRBV7-9 and TRBJ2-7, with D maybe TRBD1 (5 bases). The germline V and J ends were trimmed by 2 bases and 4 bases, with 6 bases remaining between them. Per germline, CDR1 SEHNR and CDR2 FQNEAQ (reference sequence). This CDR3 region has 12 residues. The entire variable domain, with the rest obtained from reference TRBV7-9 and TRBJ2-7, is as follows: DTGVSQNPRHKITKRGQNVTFRCDPISEHNRLYWYRQTLGQGPEFLTYFQNEAQLEKSRLLSDRFSAERPKGSFSTLEIQRTEQGDSAMYLCASSLRGYEQYFGPGTRLTVT.

This chain joins TRBV11-2 and TRBJ2-1; the D gene is possibly TRBD2 (5 bases). This CDR3 contains 16 residues. V lost 5 bases and J lost 9, with 23 bases in between. Germline lookup yields CDR1 SGHAT and CDR2 FQNNGV. In nucleotides, the CDR3 is TGTGCCAGCAGCCCAAGTTTCCGGGGTCTGGCGGGTGAGCAGTTCTTC. Translation: CASSPSFRGLAGEQFF.

This chain links TRBV19 with TRBJ2-3; TRBD1 aligns across 8 bases. In germline, CDR1 is LNHDA, CDR2 SQIVND (reference sequence). J was trimmed by 8 bases and V by 8 bases; bases with no gene match: 6. The CDR3 extends over 12 amino acids. The CDR3 sequence is CASGQGWSTQYF. The DNA of the CDR3 is TGTGCCAGTGGACAGGGTTGGAGTACGCAGTATTTT.